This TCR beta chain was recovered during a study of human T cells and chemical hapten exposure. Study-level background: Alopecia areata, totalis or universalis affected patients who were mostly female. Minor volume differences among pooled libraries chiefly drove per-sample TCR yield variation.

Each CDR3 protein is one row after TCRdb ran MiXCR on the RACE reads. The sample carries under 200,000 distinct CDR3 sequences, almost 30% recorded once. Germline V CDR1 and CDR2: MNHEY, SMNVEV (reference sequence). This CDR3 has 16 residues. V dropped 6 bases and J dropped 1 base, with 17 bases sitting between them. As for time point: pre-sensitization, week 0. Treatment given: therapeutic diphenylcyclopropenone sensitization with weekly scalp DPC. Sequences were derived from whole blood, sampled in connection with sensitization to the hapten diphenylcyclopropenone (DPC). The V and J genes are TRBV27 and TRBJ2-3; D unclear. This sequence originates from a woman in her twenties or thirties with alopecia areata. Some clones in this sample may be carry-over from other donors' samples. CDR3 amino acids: CASSLMSRPGTDTQYF. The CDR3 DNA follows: TGTGCCAGCAGCCTCATGAGCAGGCCGGGCACAGATACGCAGTATTTT.